These T cell receptor beta chains were read from a single sample in a study of T cells after posttransplantation cyclophosphamide. Here immunoSEQ multiplex PCR was the method, and the copy in TCRdb shows in-frame clones only, minus some. This sample has around 15,000 clones, with 65% to 85% found just once. Sequencing was performed on PBMCs, taken around 59 weeks after allogeneic stem cell transplant with calcineurin inhibitor and methotrexate. The receptors here all came from a male patient in his 30s who received an allogeneic stem cell transplant from an unrelated donor, was CMV-positive, and had acute and chronic GVHD. Some of these T cells may belong to the graft donor. Both conserved end residues are part of each CDR3. D genes are given only for firm matches. Some rows have no size entry. The others give once, few or many, or a class for an expanded clone.

>TRBV7-6|NA|TRBD1
CASSPDRVGEQYF
>TRBV2|NA|NA
CASTYRESGNSPLHF
>TRBV5-6|once|TRBD1
CASSLGDRDTEAFF
>TRBV7-8|NA|NA
CASSPAGGGYTDTQYF
>TRBV12-5|once|TRBD2
CASGSSTSASSYNEQFF
>TRBV7-8|NA|NA
CASSLSGPEAFF
>TRBV14|NA|TRBD2
CASSQDIAGADEQYF
>TRBV29-1|NA|TRBD2
CSCGLAEGSGANVLTF
>TRBV4-3|NA|NA
CASSRRTDGTDTQYF
>TRBV7-9|few|TRBD2
CASSLSRGGTDTQYF
>TRBV27|NA|NA
CASSWAGDEQYF
>TRBV25-1|NA|NA
CASSEPRGATNEKLFF
>TRBV10-3|NA|TRBD2
CAISESWGRLAGANEQFF
>TRBV27|NA|NA
CASSLQGPYEQYF
>TRBV4-2|NA|NA
CASSQEGGAADSPLHF
>TRBV6-5|NA|TRBD2
CASRKMGEGEQFF
>TRBV19|NA|NA
CASSSPPDGNYEQYF
>TRBV5-1|NA|TRBD2
CASSLSGAVGYNEQFF
>TRBV9|NA|TRBD1
CASSTTGGFPPQHF
>TRBV7-8|NA|NA
CASSLGLDQETQYF
>TRBV7-6|NA|TRBD2
CASSRGTSGVYEQYF
>TRBV6-6|NA|TRBD2
CASSAQPGLEDTQYF
>TRBV30|NA|NA
CAWIGGSRTEAFF
>TRBV7-3|NA|TRBD1
CASSLDRAYYNEQFF
>TRBV9|NA|TRBD2
CASSVDRTRIETQYF
>TRBV5-6|NA|TRBD2
CASTPGLDYEQFF
>TRBV5-1|NA|NA
CASSLVGQVNTEAFF
>TRBV6-6|NA|TRBD2
CASSYGERGGRHEQFF
>TRBV5-4|NA|NA
CASSLGSGWETQYF
>TRBV6-5|NA|TRBD1
CASSRDRDQPQHF
>TRBV6-5|NA|NA
CASSYSGGWDEKLFF
>TRBV13|once|NA
CASSPPPRPGNTIYF
>TRBV19|NA|NA
CASTMTDHGYTF
>TRBV5-5|NA|NA
CASSLGQASSYEQYF
>TRBV5-3|NA|NA
CARSLEVGRSKNIQYF
>TRBV4-1|once|NA
CASSQGRRQELSEQYF
>TRBV19|NA|NA
CASSLRRSSYEQYF
>TRBV4-1|NA|TRBD2
CASSQDLERGETQYF
>TRBV28|NA|NA
CAGSGSIGSPLHF
>TRBV27|NA|NA
CASSLFSGNTIYF
>TRBV4-2|NA|NA
CASSHSEGQTLYGYTF
>TRBV5-8|NA|NA
CASSLAYSQDTQYF
>TRBV25-1|NA|TRBD1
CASSEFGTGNGYTF
>TRBV13|NA|TRBD2
CASSLELRGLADRSTDTQYF
>TRBV5-4|NA|TRBD2
CASSSPGGRGDEQFF
>TRBV4-3|NA|NA
CASSQVGGQGLNTEAFF
>TRBV12-2|NA|NA
CASRLPAGHEQYF
>TRBV19|NA|TRBD1
CASSLQGGTEAFF
>TRBV11-3|NA|NA
CASSGDNSYEQYF
>TRBV6-5|few|NA
CASRRQGYSGEKLFF
>TRBV4-2|once|TRBD2
CASSQERLAGEVTNTGELFF
>TRBV6-5|NA|NA
CASSTGESPYEQYF
>TRBV5-8|NA|TRBD2
CASSPQLAGGGEQYF
>TRBV4-1|NA|TRBD2
CASSQTSGRAGEQYF
>TRBV19|NA|TRBD1
CASLDRATNEKLFF
>TRBV27|NA|TRBD2
CASSTIAGGRVYTQYF